The 10 T cell receptor beta chains given below trace back to one sample, sequenced in a study of cytomegalovirus exposure and HLA in healthy donors. PCR employed 60 Vbeta and 13 Jbeta primers. The method was immunoSEQ multiplex PCR; TCRdb's version includes in-frame clones alone and lacks a portion of them. The sample carries under 130,000 clones, around 74% recorded once. Sequencing input: PBMCs. These receptor sequences come from a woman between 40 and 50 years old in good health and CMV-seropositive.

The V gene is TRBV5-6, the J gene TRBJ1-3; D unresolved. With 4 bases removed from V and 4 bases from J, the gap between germline ends came to 15 bases. In germline, CDR1 is SGHDT, CDR2 YYEEEE. The CDR3 length is 15 residues. For the CDR3, the DNA is TGTGCCAGCAGCAATCGGTGGACGGGAGGAAACACCATATATTTT. Encoded protein: CASSNRWTGGNTIYF.

The chain recombines TRBV6-1 with TRBJ2-5; D remains ambiguous. The CDR3 length is 11 residues. Between the trimmed V and J ends, which lost 8 bases and 1 base, there was a span of 5 bases. From germline, CDR1 is MNHNS and CDR2 SASEGT. CDR3 bases: TGTGCCAGCGGGCTCCAAGAGACCCAGTACTTC. Amino acids: CASGLQETQYF.

The chain combines TRBV28 with TRBJ1-2, with D hard to call. Germline V gene lookup returns CDR1 MDHEN and CDR2 SYDVKM. The CDR3 length is 12 residues. The V end lost 5 bases, the J end lost 8 bases, and 12 bases lay between the germline ends. The CDR3 spells CASSETKEGYTF. CDR3 coding DNA: TGTGCCAGCAGTGAAACGAAGGAGGGCTACACCTTC.

As for this clone: A junction boundary mismatches the germline segment, possibly from a read error. This sequence joins TRBV7-9 and TRBJ2-1; 10 bases are shared with TRBD2. The germline CDR1 and CDR2 sequences are SEHNR and FQNEAQ (reference sequence). This CDR3 contains 16 residues. The DNA for the CDR3 is TGTTCCAGCAGCGCCAGCGGGGGGGCCCTCTACAATGAGCAGTTCTTC. It yields the protein CSSSASGGALYNEQFF.

The chain is built from TRBV28 and TRBJ2-1; D unresolved. CDR1 and CDR2 from the germline V gene are MDHEN and SYDVKM. The CDR3 loop spans 13 amino acids. The ends were cut back, 6 bases at V and 2 bases at J, with 8 bases in the middle. The CDR3 spells CASRAFAYNEQFF. CDR3 bases: TGTGCCAGCAGAGCCTTCGCCTACAATGAGCAGTTCTTC.

The chain links TRBV4-2 to TRBJ2-7, with 7 positions matching TRBD2. V gave up 0 bases and J gave up 6 bases; unmatched junction bases: 8. In germline, CDR1 is LGHNA, CDR2 YNFKEQ. This CDR3 spans 15 amino acids. The CDR3 sequence is CASSQDLAALLEQYF. In nucleotides, the CDR3 is TGTGCCAGCAGCCAAGACCTAGCGGCTCTCCTCGAGCAGTACTTC.

J is TRBJ2-2 and V is TRBV29-1, with a possible D match to TRBD1 (5 bases). This CDR3 spans 13 amino acids. The V end lost 6 bases, the J end lost 1 base, and 9 bases lay between the germline ends. The germline gives CDR1 SQVTM, CDR2 ANQGSEA. Written as DNA, the CDR3 is TGCAGCGTAGAACAGGAGAACACCGGGGAGCTGTTTTTT. As protein: CSVEQENTGELFF.

CDR3 DNA: TGTGCCAGCAGGACAGGGACACAAGAGACCCAGTACTTC. Its protein product is CASRTGTQETQYF. The rearrangement joins TRBV6-1 to TRBJ2-5; 7 bases agree with TRBD1. The CDR3 totals 13 residues. V lost 6 bases, J lost 2 bases, and 3 bases stayed unmatched. Germline CDR1 is MNHNS and CDR2 is SASEGT.

The rearrangement uses TRBV2 and TRBJ2-5; weak D call: TRBD2 (6 bases). The J call could be wrong; TRBJ2-7 is a better fit for the DNA end. The CDR3 is 13 amino acids. Germline CDR1 is SNHLY and CDR2 is FYNNEI. CDR3 DNA: TGTGCCAGCACTGGGACTTCTTCCTACGAGCAGTACTTC. This translates into CASTGTSSYEQYF.

The chain uses TRBV5-4 and TRBJ2-2, with D possibly matching TRBD2 (6 bases). The CDR3 has 15 amino acids. Germline V lookup: CDR1 SGHNT, CDR2 YYREEE (reference sequence). Trimming removed 4 bases at V and 5 bases at J, with 15 bases between. CDR3 protein: CASSPLLARTGELFF. The CDR3 coding sequence is TGTGCCAGCAGCCCGCTCCTAGCGAGGACCGGGGAGCTGTTTTTT.